This entry lists 4 T cell receptor beta chains sequenced from one sample in a study of tumor-infiltrating lymphocytes in primary liver carcinoma. Between about 17 and 34 mg of unsorted bulk tissue served as the source from which RNA and DNA were co-extracted. With around 450 ng total RNA as template and a constant-region primer, TCR beta cDNA was made. Modified slightly, ARM-PCR produced TCR beta libraries over three nested multiplex PCR rounds. A C-beta reverse primer and TRBV1-TRBV30 forward primers served in each of the first two PCR rounds, at about 10 cycles apiece. TCRdb redid the calling of the multiplex PCR reads with MiXCR, one entry per CDR3 protein. This sample has 20,000 or so distinct CDR3 sequences, with approximately 70% found just once. The source material was liver tumor tissue from sampling region 1. Sample subset: tumor region T1, superior pole. The origin of the receptors is a man aged 40-49 years with primary liver carcinoma and hepatitis B virus infection.

J is TRBJ2-1 and V is TRBV11-3; TRBD2 matches 8 bases. The germline CDR1 and CDR2 sequences are SGHNT and YENEEA. After removal of 2 bases from V and 6 bases from J, the junction contained 15 bases not matched to a gene. The CDR3 length is 18 residues. DNA for the CDR3: TGTGCCAGCAGCTTACACTCCCCCGGGACTAGTGTGTTCAATGAGCAGTTCTTC. Its translation: CASSLHSPGTSVFNEQFF. Full variable domain (missing parts from reference TRBV11-3 and TRBJ2-1): EAGVVQSPRYKIIEKKQPVAFWCNPISGHNTLYWYLQNLGQGPELLIRYENEEAVDDSQLPKDRFSAERLKGVDSTLKIQPAELGDSAVYLCASSLHSPGTSVFNEQFFGPGTRLTVL.

The rearrangement links TRBV12-3 or TRBV12-4 to TRBJ1-6, with D maybe TRBD1 (5 bases). The CDR3 length is 15 residues. The V end lost 6 bases, the J end lost 7 bases, and 16 bases lay between the germline ends. The CDR3 nucleotides read TGTGCCAGCAGCCCGGACATGAGGTGGAATTCACCCCTCCACTTT. It specifies CASSPDMRWNSPLHF.

This chain connects TRBV6-5 to TRBJ2-1; weak D call: TRBD2 (6 bases). Germline V gives CDR1 MNHEY, CDR2 SVGAGI. The CDR3 is 15 amino acids. The ends were cut back, 2 bases at V and 13 bases at J, with 21 bases in the middle. DNA for the CDR3: TGTGCCAGCAGTTACGGGACGGGAGCTTACAATAATCAGTTCTTC. It encodes CASSYGTGAYNNQFF.

Regarding this clonotype: A junction boundary mismatches the germline segment, possibly from a read error. The V call is TRBV11-2, the J call TRBJ2-2; possibly TRBD2 for D (6 bases). Germline V gene sequence: CDR1 SGHAT, CDR2 FQNNGV. The CDR3 consists of 15 residues. Written as DNA, the CDR3 is TGTGCCAACAGCTTTGCGGGATCGAACACCGGGGAGTTATTTTTT. Protein sequence: CANSFAGSNTGELFF.